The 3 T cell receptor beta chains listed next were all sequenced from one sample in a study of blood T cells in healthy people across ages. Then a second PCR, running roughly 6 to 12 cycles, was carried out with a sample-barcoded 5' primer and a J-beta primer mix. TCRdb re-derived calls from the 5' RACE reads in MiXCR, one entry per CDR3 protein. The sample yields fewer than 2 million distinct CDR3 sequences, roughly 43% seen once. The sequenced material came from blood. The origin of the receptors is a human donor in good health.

Here the CDR3 reads CASSLSRTSGGLHEQYF. DNA for the CDR3: TGTGCCAGCAGCTTATCAAGGACTAGCGGGGGTCTACACGAGCAGTACTTC. V gene TRBV7-2 combines with J gene TRBJ2-7, with TRBD2 matching over 13 bases. The V gene end was trimmed by 2 bases and the J gene end by 5 bases; junction bases not matched to a gene: 9. The CDR3 length is 17 residues. Per germline, CDR1 SGHTA and CDR2 FQGNSA.

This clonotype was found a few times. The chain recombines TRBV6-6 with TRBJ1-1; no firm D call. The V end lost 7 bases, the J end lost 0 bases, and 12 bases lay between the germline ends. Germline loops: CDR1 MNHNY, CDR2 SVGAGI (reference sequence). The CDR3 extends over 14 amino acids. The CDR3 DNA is TGTGCCAGCACCCTAGACCGACTGAACACTGAAGCTTTCTTT. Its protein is CASTLDRLNTEAFF.

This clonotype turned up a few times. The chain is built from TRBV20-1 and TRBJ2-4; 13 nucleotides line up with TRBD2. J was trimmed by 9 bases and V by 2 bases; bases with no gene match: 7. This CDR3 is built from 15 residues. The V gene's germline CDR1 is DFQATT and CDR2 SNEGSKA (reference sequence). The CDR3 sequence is CSARPLLAGGFIQYF. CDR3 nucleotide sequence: TGCAGTGCTAGACCATTACTAGCGGGGGGGTTCATTCAGTACTTC.